These 6 T cell receptor beta chains came from one sample sequenced in a study of blood T cell repertoires in COVID-19. Assay: immunoSEQ multiplex PCR; the TCRdb copy retains only in-frame clones and omits some. The sample has 350,000 or so clones; approximately 90% are singletons. The sample was peripheral blood. Every receptor here comes from a woman aged 60-75 years with COVID-19, enrolled during active disease.

This clone was found once. In DNA, the CDR3 is TGTGCCAGCAGTCGGACTCCCACTGCGGGAGGCTACACCTTC. Protein product: CASSRTPTAGGYTF. The gene calls are TRBV6-5 and TRBJ1-2; D gene ambiguous. Trimming pared 5 bases from V and 8 bases from J, leaving 18 bases between. The germline V gene encodes CDR1 MNHEY and CDR2 SVGAGI. CDR3 length: 14 residues.

The V call is TRBV19, the J call TRBJ2-3, with TRBD1 identical over 9 bases. The CDR3 totals 16 residues. CDR1 and CDR2 from the germline V gene are LNHDA and SQIVND (reference sequence). Trimming took 4 bases from V and 3 from J; bases not matched to a gene: 8. The CDR3 DNA reads as TGTGCCAGTAGTACCAGGGGACAGGGAGAAACAGATACGCAGTATTTT. Its protein is CASSTRGQGETDTQYF.

CDR3 DNA sequence: TGTGCCATCAGTGGGCAGGGGGCAGGGACTGAAGCTTTCTTT. This gives the protein CAISGQGAGTEAFF. The chain couples TRBV10-3 to TRBJ1-1; TRBD1 matches at 8 bases. Germline V gene lookup returns CDR1 ENHRY and CDR2 SYGVKD. The length of the CDR3 is 14 residues. Trimming at V came to 4 bases and at J to 5 bases, leaving 6 bases not matched to a gene.

The gene calls are TRBV2 and TRBJ1-2, with a tentative D call TRBD1 (5 bases). The CDR3 is 13 residues long. The V end lost 1 base, the J end lost 8 bases, and 11 bases lay between the germline ends. The germline V gene encodes CDR1 SNHLY and CDR2 FYNNEI. CDR3 in amino acids: CASSEGAGHGYTF. CDR3 in DNA: TGTGCCAGCAGTGAAGGGGCAGGGCACGGCTACACCTTC. The full variable domain, its missing parts supplied by reference TRBV2 and TRBJ1-2, is EPEVTQTPSHQVTQMGQEVILRCVPISNHLYFYWYRQILGQKVEFLVSFYNNEISEKSEIFDDQFSVERPDGSNFTLKIRSTKLEDSAMYFCASSEGAGHGYTFGSGTRLTVV.

Remarks on this clone: At one of its ends the junction is not consistent with the germline gene, which may arise from a read error. The same CDR3 arises from other DNA sequences in this sample as well. In DNA form, the CDR3 reads TGTGCCAGCAGCTCAGGAGGGCAGTCGAACACCGGGGAACTGTTTTTT. Amino acid sequence: CASSSGGQSNTGELFF. The chain couples TRBV7-3 to TRBJ2-2; D perhaps matches TRBD2 (6 bases). In germline, CDR1 is SGHTA, CDR2 FQGTGA. CDR3 size: 16 residues.

Comment on this clone: The sample holds other DNA sequences that translate to the same CDR3. The V gene is TRBV11-1, the J gene TRBJ1-1, with TRBD1 matching over 8 bases. Germline CDR1 SGHAT, CDR2 FQDESV (reference sequence). This CDR3 is 13 amino acids long. V was clipped by 3 bases and J by 3 bases; unmatched bases: 0. CDR3 nucleotides: TGTGCCAGCAGCTTGGACAGGGACACTGAAGCTTTCTTT. Translated, it gives CASSLDRDTEAFF.